This T cell receptor beta chain emerged from a study of Graves' ophthalmopathy and Graves' hyperthyroidism (dated by TCRdb to about 2018). Background on the whole study: Peripheral blood was collected before any treatment was given, at the time of initial diagnosis. To explore V-J signatures distinguishing ophthalmopathy from hyperthyroidism, a discovery set of approximately 100 patients (roughly 42 ophthalmopathy, about 57 stable hyperthyroidism) was enrolled. In total, under 150 blood samples were TCR-sequenced: approximately 42 ophthalmopathy, under 85 hyperthyroidism and around 17 hyperthyroidism-to-ophthalmopathy patients. After sampling, hyperthyroidism patients received methimazole starting at 30 mg daily, and ophthalmopathy patients received high-dose intravenous methylprednisolone. The 75 to 100 discovery patients were randomly split 7:3 into training and test sets. TCR beta repertoire signatures were used to distinguish Graves' ophthalmopathy from Graves' hyperthyroidism and to predict progression to ophthalmopathy. An independent validation cohort comprised around 20 hyperthyroidism patients and some 16 patients who later progressed from hyperthyroidism to ophthalmopathy. In six or seven hyperthyroidism patients, the T-cell repertoires found in thyroid tissue were compared with those found in blood. The study at large found these results: Most of the expanded thyroid clonotypes with a frequency above 0.001 were also detected in blood, and it was suggested that the thyroid immune response may be reflected by blood repertoires. No statistical method was used to set the sample size in advance, and the investigators knew which group each participant was assigned to. In validation, the model predicted ophthalmopathy progression with about 71% sensitivity and roughly 72% specificity; around twelve predicted patients were CT-confirmed with GO in a median of approximately 6.5 months. The 13-signature model separated ophthalmopathy from stable hyperthyroidism with roughly 90% sensitivity and less than 83% specificity in cross-validation, and 80%/75% in the test set.

Stable hyperthyroidism was defined as no progression to ophthalmopathy within 18 months of follow-up. Patients with hyperthyroidism were aged 18 to 65 years, had been newly diagnosed, and had a disease duration of less than 2 months. Patients with other autoimmune diseases, uncontrolled infections, pregnancy or lactation were excluded. Diagnosis was based on clinical symptoms, serum thyroxine, TRAb, thyroid ultrasound and orbital computed tomography. PBMCs were isolated from about 10 ml of fresh peripheral blood by Ficoll-Paque density gradient centrifugation. Trizol reagent was used to extract the total RNA, and its quality was then checked on an Agilent 2100 Bioanalyzer. For repertoire sequencing, TCR beta CDR3 regions were amplified from RNA transcripts. A first-round RT-PCR used HTBI primers with the Qiagen OneStep RT-PCR kit, followed by a second-round multiplex PCR, size selection and purification. Sequencing of the libraries was carried out on an Illumina HiSeq2000 in paired-end mode with 100 bp reads. Processing in the source paper ran as follows. SOAPnuke was used to process the reads, throwing out any read that had adapters, had uncalled bases, had a mean Phred below 15, or lacked an exact constant-primer or identifier match. High-quality paired reads were merged with COPE v1.2.5. Clonotypes were defined as unique nucleotide sequences and were aligned to IMGT TRB V, D and J references using MiTCR v1.1. The analysis was limited to V-J combinations with a frequency above 0.0001, which together covered more than 99% of repertoires. For each V-J combination, a TCR clonal expansion and chaos score was defined as F50 clonal expansion divided by the chaos observed in the TCRdist matrix. Welch's t-statistics and random forest were used to reduce the features to about twelve V-J combinations, which were then used as input to a naive Bayes classifier. The Morisita-Horn index was used to measure how similar the thyroid and blood repertoires were. TCRdb itself trimmed the public reads at Q25 with fastp, ran MiXCR and retained productive beta chains. A single entry per CDR3 protein holds the most common genes and DNA from its merged rows. In this record, the V and J calls reflect TCRdb's handling and not the investigators' own analysis. Across this sample there are a few hundred thousand distinct CDR3 sequences, with approximately 21% seen only once. The ten largest make up around 3% of the sample.

The germline V gene specifies ENHRY as CDR1 and SYGVKD as CDR2. The CDR3 sequence holds 14 residues, the cysteine and phenylalanine included. Only the CDR3 region is kept as DNA, spanning 42 bases read in frame from base 1. This clonotype was seen more than once but under ten times. The antigen it recognizes is unknown. Germline is not matched at one junction end, which may reflect a read error. Material for sequencing was peripheral blood. In this chain, TRBV10-3 is recombined with TRBJ2-5; the D segment is perhaps TRBD1 or TRBD2, each sharing 5 matched bases. This clonotype was obtained from a woman under 30 with stable Graves' hyperthyroidism. Donor details come from another sample of the same person, matched by shared clones. The base sequence is TGTGCCATCAGTGAGTCCCGAAGGGGAGAGACCAAGTACTTC. It translates to CAISESRRGETKYF.